This T cell receptor (beta chain) was obtained from a study of CD8 T cells in ankylosing spondylitis. A remark on this clonotype: The antigen is not known.

The TCR beta libraries were generated through quantitative 5'-RACE incorporating molecular barcodes. TCRdb analysed the 5' RACE reads with MiXCR anew, one entry per CDR3 protein. Among 700,000 to 850,000 distinct CDR3 sequences listed, approximately 12% were seen once. Study-wide results and caveats: In ankylosing spondylitis blood, a motif of seven to nine highly homologous TCR beta variants appeared characteristic. Peripheral blood samples showed relatively rare disease-linked clones, and these clones were CD8+. As reported, disease-linked clones showed significant enrichment in matched ankylosing spondylitis synovial fluid.

In germline, CDR1 is SGDLS, CDR2 YYNGEE. The V end lost 3 bases, the J end lost 5 bases, and 17 bases lay between the germline ends. The CDR3 is 15 amino acids. The rearrangement joins TRBV9 to TRBJ1-1, with D maybe TRBD1 (5 bases). Sample: blood, either unsorted or a sorted T cell fraction (not recorded which). The clonotype was recovered from a male donor with ankylosing spondylitis. The CDR3 region is CASSASVRRGTEAFF. The CDR3 DNA reads as TGTGCCAGCAGCGCGTCGGTACGGCGGGGGACTGAAGCTTTCTTT.